This entry features one T cell receptor beta chain sequence. The trim removed 3 bases at V and 4 bases at J, leaving 5 bases unmatched. The CDR3 length is 14 residues. Germline loops: CDR1 KGHSH, CDR2 LQKENI. This record belongs to a study of identifying expanded T cells in peripheral blood. TCRdb's table, derived via immunoSEQ multiplex PCR, lists solely in-frame clones and lacks some. The repertoire includes 90,000 to 100,000 clones, approximately 88% of them detected once, and under 6% sits in the top ten. This receptor was taken from a person between 18 and 75 years old in good health. Material: blood. This sequence joins TRBV18 and TRBJ2-7, with 8 bases matching TRBD1. The CDR3 loop is CASSPGQGAYEQYF. Written as DNA, the CDR3 is TGTGCCAGCTCACCCGGGCAGGGGGCGTACGAGCAGTACTTC.